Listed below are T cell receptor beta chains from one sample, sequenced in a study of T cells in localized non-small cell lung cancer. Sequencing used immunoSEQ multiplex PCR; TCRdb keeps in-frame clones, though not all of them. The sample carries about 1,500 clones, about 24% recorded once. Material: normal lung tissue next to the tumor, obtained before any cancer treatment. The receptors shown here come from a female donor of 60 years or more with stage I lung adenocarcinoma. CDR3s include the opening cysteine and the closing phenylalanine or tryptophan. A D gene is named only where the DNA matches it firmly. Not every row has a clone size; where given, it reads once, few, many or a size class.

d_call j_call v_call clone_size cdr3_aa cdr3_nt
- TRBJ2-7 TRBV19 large CASSPGQIYEQYF TGTGCCAGTAGCCCAGGACAGATCTACGAGCAGTACTTC
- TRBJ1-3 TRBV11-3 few CASSGRGLSGNTIYF TGTGCCAGCAGCGGCCGGGGACTCTCTGGAAACACCATATATTTT
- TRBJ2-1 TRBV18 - CASSPRTQQNNEQFF TGTGCCAGCTCACCAAGGACCCAACAAAACAATGAGCAGTTCTTC
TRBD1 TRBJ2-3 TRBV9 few CASSVGDRGTDTQYF TGTGCCAGCAGCGTAGGGGACAGGGGGACAGATACGCAGTATTTT
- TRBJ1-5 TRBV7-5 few CASSLGTGNQPQHF TGTGCCAGCAGTTTGGGGACGGGCAATCAGCCCCAGCATTTT
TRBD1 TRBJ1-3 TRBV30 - CAWQDRAGNTIYF TGTGCCTGGCAGGACAGGGCTGGAAACACCATATATTTT
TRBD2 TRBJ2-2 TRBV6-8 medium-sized CAISSSGSSTGELFF TGTGCCATCAGTAGCAGCGGGAGTAGCACCGGGGAGCTGTTTTTT
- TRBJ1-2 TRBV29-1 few CSAEGGSSGRGYTF TGCAGCGCCGAGGGGGGGTCGTCGGGTAGGGGCTACACCTTC
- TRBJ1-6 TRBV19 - CASSSEFGSPLHF TGTGCCAGTAGTAGCGAATTCGGTTCACCCCTCCACTTT
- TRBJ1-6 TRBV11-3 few CASSEKLSSYNSPLHF TGTGCCAGCAGCGAGAAATTGAGCTCCTATAATTCACCCCTCCACTTT
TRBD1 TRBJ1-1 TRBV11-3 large CASSLPRGQGPNTEAFF TGTGCCAGCAGCTTACCCCGGGGACAGGGACCGAACACTGAAGCTTTCTTT
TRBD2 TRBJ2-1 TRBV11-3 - CASSLLATSGPYNEQFF TGTGCCAGCAGCTTGCTAGCCACTAGCGGACCCTACAATGAGCAGTTCTTC
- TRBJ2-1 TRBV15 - CATSRGQGEGNEQFF TGTGCCACCAGCAGAGGTCAGGGCGAAGGCAATGAGCAGTTCTTC
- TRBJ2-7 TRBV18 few CASSPLPLGEQYF TGTGCCAGCTCACCGCTCCCCTTAGGGGAGCAGTACTTC
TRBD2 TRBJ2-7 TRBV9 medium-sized CASSVESGSSYEQYF TGTGCCAGCAGCGTAGAGAGCGGGAGCTCCTACGAGCAGTACTTC